These 26 T cell receptor beta chains originate from one sample sequenced in a study of T cells in Graves' hyperthyroidism and ophthalmopathy. RNA transcripts gave rise to amplified TCR beta CDR3 regions. The HTBI set primed first-round TCR CDR3 RT-PCR. TCRdb passed the multiplex PCR reads through MiXCR, listing each CDR3 protein once. Here the sample spans roughly 96,000 distinct CDR3 sequences, roughly 49% being singletons. Input material: blood. These receptors came from a woman between 35 and 50 years old with Graves' hyperthyroidism.

In its sample, this clonotype was seen a few times. The chain links TRBV7-6 to TRBJ2-5, with 11 bases that match TRBD1. Germline trimming cut 6 bases from V and 9 bases from J; bases unmatched to any gene: 9. CDR1 and CDR2 (germline): SGHVS, FNYEAQ. CDR3 length: 14 amino acids. The CDR3 DNA reads TGTGCCAGCAGTTTCGGGACAGGGGGTCAGCCCCAGTACTTC. It translates to CASSFGTGGQPQYF.

J is TRBJ1-6 and V is TRBV5-1, with TRBD1 as a possible D gene (6 bases). The V and J ends lost 4 bases and 7 bases respectively, with 12 bases between them. This CDR3 contains 14 residues. In germline, CDR1 is SGHRS, CDR2 YFSETQ. The CDR3 protein is CASSPADRNSPLHF. The CDR3 nucleotides are TGCGCCAGCAGCCCAGCCGACAGGAATTCACCCCTCCACTTT.

The chain has TRBV29-1 and TRBJ2-7; 7 nucleotides align to TRBD1. The CDR3 covers 12 residues. The germline V gene encodes CDR1 SQVTM and CDR2 ANQGSEA. Unmatched junction bases numbered 4, after V lost 4 bases and J lost 4 bases. The CDR3 sequence: CSVAGQNYEQYF. The DNA for the CDR3 is TGCAGCGTTGCGGGACAGAATTACGAGCAGTACTTC.

Only a few counts were recorded for this clonotype. The rearrangement links TRBV28 to TRBJ1-2; D unclear. With 2 bases removed from V and 6 bases from J, the gap between germline ends came to 10 bases. The CDR3 extends over 13 amino acids. Germline V gene sequence: CDR1 MDHEN, CDR2 SYDVKM. CDR3 in amino acids: CASSLRRVDGYTF. In DNA, the CDR3 is TGTGCCAGCAGTTTACGGAGGGTGGATGGCTACACCTTC.

This rearrangement joins TRBV5-1 to TRBJ1-6, with D unclear. The germline V and J ends were trimmed by 4 bases and 8 bases, with 16 bases remaining between them. The CDR3 loop spans 15 amino acids. Germline loops: CDR1 SGHRS, CDR2 YFSETQ. CDR3 nucleotide sequence: TGCGCCAGCAGCCCGAACACCGGGGAGCATTCACCCCTCCACTTT. The encoded protein is CASSPNTGEHSPLHF.

The chain links TRBV7-8 to TRBJ2-7, with 7 bases fitting TRBD1. There are 16 residues in the CDR3. In germline, CDR1 is SGHVS, CDR2 FQNEAQ. Trimming cost V 10 bases and J 3 bases; bases outside gene matches: 18. The CDR3 DNA reads TGTGCCACCTCCAACGCCGGCAGGGGGAGCGTCTACGAGCAGTACTTC. Translation: CATSNAGRGSVYEQYF.

The chain employs TRBV7-4 and TRBJ2-5; tentatively, D is TRBD1 (6 bases). There are 13 residues in the CDR3. With 3 bases removed from V and 9 bases from J, the gap between germline ends came to 14 bases. Germline CDR1 SGHVT, CDR2 SQSDAQ. In nucleotides, the CDR3 is TGTGCCAGCAGCTTCAGGGGTGGCCAGCCCCAGTACTTC. The encoded protein is CASSFRGGQPQYF.

This clonotype has at least ten counts. The chain combines TRBV5-6 with TRBJ2-5; D not certain. The V end was cut by 2 bases, the J end by 3 bases, with 2 bases between. Germline CDR1 SGHDT, CDR2 YYEEEE. The CDR3 length is 11 residues. The CDR3 is CASSFEETQYF. The CDR3 bases are TGTGCCAGCAGCTTCGAAGAGACCCAGTACTTC.

This sequence joins TRBV29-1 and TRBJ2-7, with 10 bases aligning to TRBD2. The germline CDR1 and CDR2 sequences are SQVTM and ANQGSEA. CDR3 length: 13 residues. Unmatched junction bases numbered 10, after V lost 8 bases and J lost 6 bases. For the CDR3, the DNA is TGCAGCAGTTTCCAGCGGGAGGGCCGCGAGCAGTACTTC. Amino acids: CSSFQREGREQYF.

This clonotype was picked up many times. The chain recombines TRBV4-1 with TRBJ1-1; 8 bases agree with TRBD1. The CDR3 is made up of 12 amino acids. Trimming removed 5 bases from V and 8 bases from J; junction bases left unmatched: 4. Germline CDR1 MGHRA, CDR2 YSYEKL. The CDR3 coding sequence is TGCGCCAGCAGCGTACAGGGGGGGGAAGCTTTCTTT. Its translation is CASSVQGGEAFF.

Of note for this clonotype: A much larger clone lies a single base off, so this may be a read error. The conserved phenylalanine or tryptophan is not found at the CDR3 terminus, so this likely reflects a read error. The chain joins TRBV7-2 to TRBJ1-1, with D hard to call. This CDR3 has 11 residues. The germline CDR1 and CDR2 sequences are SGHTA and FQGNSA. V was pared by 5 bases and J by 4 bases, with 5 bases between. The CDR3 DNA reads as TGTGCCAGCAGCCAAGTCACTGAAGCTTTCCTT. It encodes CASSQVTEAFL.

There are many counts of this clonotype. This chain joins TRBV15 and TRBJ1-6, with TRBD1 matching 7 bases. The germline CDR1 and CDR2 sequences are LNHNV and YYDKDF (reference sequence). The trim removed 1 base at V and 10 bases at J, leaving 7 bases unmatched. The CDR3 extends over 15 amino acids. DNA for the CDR3: TGTGCCACCAGCAGAGCTCACAGGGGTGGCTCACCCCTCCACTTT. Protein: CATSRAHRGGSPLHF.

This clonotype was seen many times. The chain employs TRBV5-5 and TRBJ1-5; unclear D gene. Germline V gene lookup returns CDR1 SGHKS and CDR2 YYEKEE (reference sequence). V was trimmed by 0 bases and J by 2 bases, leaving 9 bases between them. The CDR3 sequence is 15 residues long. CDR3 sequence reads: CASSLVGRGNQPQHF. CDR3 in DNA: TGTGCCAGCAGCTTGGTAGGGAGGGGCAATCAGCCCCAGCATTTT.

This clonotype was detected only once. The rearrangement links TRBV10-3 to TRBJ1-1, with TRBD1 matching over 7 bases. Germline CDR1 and CDR2: ENHRY and SYGVKD. This CDR3 comprises 15 residues. The ends lost 4 bases at V and 7 bases at J; junction bases unmatched: 12. Here the CDR3 reads CAISGATGDLHEAFF. In DNA form, the CDR3 reads TGTGCCATCAGTGGAGCAACAGGGGACCTACATGAAGCTTTCTTT.

There are many counts of this clonotype. The CDR3, as DNA: TGCAGTGCCCCCGAGGTGGCCAGGGATGAGACCCAGTACTTC. It translates to CSAPEVARDETQYF. This rearrangement joins TRBV20-1 to TRBJ2-5, with TRBD1 as a possible D gene (5 bases). The V gene's germline CDR1 is DFQATT and CDR2 SNEGSKA (reference sequence). V dropped 6 bases and J dropped 5 bases, with 19 bases sitting between them. CDR3 size: 14 residues.

The table lists this clonotype with many counts. The V gene is TRBV5-1, the J gene TRBJ2-2; no clear D gene. This CDR3 is built from 14 residues. With 0 bases removed from V and 1 base from J, the gap between germline ends came to 4 bases. Germline lookup yields CDR1 SGHRS and CDR2 YFSETQ. This CDR3 reads CASSLDLNTGELFF. CDR3 sequence (DNA): TGCGCCAGCAGCTTGGATTTGAACACCGGGGAGCTGTTTTTT.

This chain connects TRBV5-1 to TRBJ1-2, with 11 bases fitting TRBD1. With 6 bases clipped from V and 1 base from J, the junction kept 11 bases outside the gene matches. CDR1 SGHRS and CDR2 YFSETQ come from the germline V gene. This CDR3 has 17 amino acids. CDR3 sequence: CASKGRGQGDFNYGYTF. CDR3 DNA sequence: TGCGCCAGCAAGGGCCGGGGACAGGGGGACTTTAACTATGGCTACACCTTC.

The chain is built from TRBV6-5 and TRBJ1-3, with 9 positions matching TRBD1. J gave up 8 bases and V 10 bases, and 9 bases lay outside the gene matches. The CDR3 is made up of 13 amino acids. Looked up from germline, CDR1 is MNHEY and CDR2 is SVGAGI. The chain's CDR3 is CATILRDRDTIYF. CDR3 in DNA: TGTGCCACGATACTCCGGGACAGGGACACCATATATTTT.

This chain links TRBV7-9 with TRBJ2-3; 7 bases are a match to TRBD2. The CDR3 sequence is 18 residues long. Germline V CDR1 and CDR2: SEHNR, FQNEAQ (reference sequence). Losses at the gene ends were 3 bases for V and 2 bases for J; bases not matched to a gene: 14. This chain's CDR3 is CASSLGSGRTYVTDTQYF. The CDR3 coding sequence is TGTGCCAGCAGCTTGGGTTCCGGGAGGACCTACGTCACAGATACGCAGTATTTT.

The chain recombines TRBV5-1 with TRBJ1-1; tentatively, D is TRBD1 (5 bases). The CDR3 runs to 12 residues. Deletions cut 1 base from V and 11 bases from J, with 12 bases between. CDR1 is SGHRS and CDR2 is YFSETQ in the germline V gene. The CDR3 coding sequence is TGCGCCAGCAGCTTGAAACAGGCTGGGGCTTTCTTT. Residues: CASSLKQAGAFF.

This clonotype came up many times. The J gene is TRBJ2-2, the V gene TRBV5-1; D is uncertain. The germline V gene encodes CDR1 SGHRS and CDR2 YFSETQ. The ends were cut back, 4 bases at V and 8 bases at J, with 9 bases in the middle. CDR3 length: 12 amino acids. CDR3 protein: CASSLQTGELFF. The CDR3 DNA sequence: TGCGCCAGCAGCCTACAGACGGGGGAGCTGTTTTTT.

J is TRBJ2-5 and V is TRBV5-1, with 8 bases identical to TRBD1. The CDR3 is 16 residues long. Per the germline V gene, CDR1 is SGHRS and CDR2 is YFSETQ. The V and J ends lost 5 bases and 1 base, in that order; junction bases with no gene match: 10. DNA for the CDR3: TGCGCCAGCAGGGACGGACAGGGAGGAACCCAAGAGACCCAGTACTTC. It is translated as CASRDGQGGTQETQYF.

The J gene is TRBJ2-5, the V gene TRBV7-3, with D perhaps TRBD2 (6 bases). Trimming left V 5 bases short and J 5 bases short, with 12 bases between. The germline V gene has CDR1 SGHTA and CDR2 FQGTGA. This CDR3 has 13 amino acids. The CDR3 bases are TGTGCCAGCAGCCAGAGCGGAGGGGAGACCCAGTACTTC. This sequence encodes CASSQSGGETQYF.

This clonotype has only a few counts. A junction end diverges from the germline sequence, so it may reflect a read error. The chain has TRBV5-8 and TRBJ2-5; no reliable D call. Looked up from germline, CDR1 is SGHTS and CDR2 is YDEGEE. The CDR3 length is 14 residues. CDR3 sequence (DNA): TGTGCCAGCAGCTTGGTAAAAAGCCAAGAGGCCCAGTACTTC. It specifies CASSLVKSQEAQYF.

The rearrangement joins TRBV5-1 to TRBJ2-3; 9 bases map to TRBD1. From germline, CDR1 is SGHRS and CDR2 YFSETQ. Germline trimming cut 7 bases from V and 5 bases from J; bases unmatched to any gene: 8. CDR3 size: 14 residues. CDR3 coding DNA: TGCGCCAGCGGCAAGGACAGGGGAAAAGATACGCAGTATTTT. Encoded protein: CASGKDRGKDTQYF.

The DNA for the CDR3 is TGCGCCAGCAGCCAAACAGGGGGCCAAGAGACCCAGTACTTC. Amino acids: CASSQTGGQETQYF. The rearrangement joins TRBV4-1 to TRBJ2-5, with 8 positions matching TRBD1. The CDR3 is 14 amino acids. V dropped 2 bases and J dropped 1; count of bases not matched to a gene: 0. Germline assignment: CDR1 MGHRA and CDR2 YSYEKL.